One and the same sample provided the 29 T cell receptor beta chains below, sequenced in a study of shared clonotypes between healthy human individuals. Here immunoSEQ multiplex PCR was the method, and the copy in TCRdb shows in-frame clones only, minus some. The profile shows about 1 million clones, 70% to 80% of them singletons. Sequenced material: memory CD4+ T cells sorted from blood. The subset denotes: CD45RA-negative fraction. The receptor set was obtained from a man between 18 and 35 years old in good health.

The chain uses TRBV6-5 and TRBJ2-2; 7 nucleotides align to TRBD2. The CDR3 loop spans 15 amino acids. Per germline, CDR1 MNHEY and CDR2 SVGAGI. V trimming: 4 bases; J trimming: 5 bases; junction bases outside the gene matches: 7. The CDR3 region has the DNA TGTGCCAGCAGTTCGGGAGGTGGGAGGACCGGGGAGCTGTTTTTT. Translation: CASSSGGGRTGELFF.

The CDR3 DNA follows: TGTGCCAGCAGCCGAAACAGGGGGCAGAGTAATACGCAGTATTTT. Residues: CASSRNRGQSNTQYF. The chain has TRBV27 and TRBJ2-3, with TRBD1 matching 9 bases. J lost 7 bases, V lost 6 bases, and 11 bases had no gene match. The germline CDR1 and CDR2 sequences are MNHEY and SMNVEV (reference sequence). The CDR3 covers 15 residues.

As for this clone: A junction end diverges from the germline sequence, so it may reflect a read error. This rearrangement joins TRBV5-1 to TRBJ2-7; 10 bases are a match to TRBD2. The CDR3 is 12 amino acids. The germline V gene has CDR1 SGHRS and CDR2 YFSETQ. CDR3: CASSLAGTSENF. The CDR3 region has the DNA TGCGCCAGCAGCTTGGCGGGGACTAGCGAGAACTTC. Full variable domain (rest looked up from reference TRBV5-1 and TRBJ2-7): KAGVTQTPRYLIKTRGQQVTLSCSPISGHRSVSWYQQTPGQGLQFLFEYFSETQRNKGNFPGRFSGRQFSNSRSEMNVSTLELGDSALYLCASSLAGTSENFGPGTRLTVT.

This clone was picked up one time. The CDR3 is CASSLTSRELFF. CDR3 coding DNA: TGTGCCAGCAGCCTCACCAGCCGGGAGCTGTTTTTT. The chain couples TRBV5-8 to TRBJ2-2; no firm D call. The CDR3 has 12 residues. CDR1 is SGHTS and CDR2 is YDEGEE in the germline V gene. V was cut by 4 bases and J by 9 bases, with 10 bases left in between.

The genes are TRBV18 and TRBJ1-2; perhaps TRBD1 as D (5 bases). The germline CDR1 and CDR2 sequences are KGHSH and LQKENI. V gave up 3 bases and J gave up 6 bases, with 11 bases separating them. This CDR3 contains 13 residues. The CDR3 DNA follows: TGTGCCAGCTCACCGGGGGTCCCGAATGGCTACACCTTC. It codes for CASSPGVPNGYTF.

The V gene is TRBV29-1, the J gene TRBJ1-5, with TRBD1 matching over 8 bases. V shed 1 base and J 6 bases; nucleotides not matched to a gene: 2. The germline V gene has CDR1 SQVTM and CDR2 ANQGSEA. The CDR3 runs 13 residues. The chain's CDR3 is CSVEAGGGQPQHF. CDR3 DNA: TGCAGCGTTGAAGCAGGGGGCGGTCAGCCCCAGCATTTT.

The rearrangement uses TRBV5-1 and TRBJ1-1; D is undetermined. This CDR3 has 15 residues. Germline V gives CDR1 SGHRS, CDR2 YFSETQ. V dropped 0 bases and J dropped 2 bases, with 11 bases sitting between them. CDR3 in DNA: TGCGCCAGCAGCTTGGGGGGTAAACCAAACACTGAAGCTTTCTTT. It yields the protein CASSLGGKPNTEAFF.

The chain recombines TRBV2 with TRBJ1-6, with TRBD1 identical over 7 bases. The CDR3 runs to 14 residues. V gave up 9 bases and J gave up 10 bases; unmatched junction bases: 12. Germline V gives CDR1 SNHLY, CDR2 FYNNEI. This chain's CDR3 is CARRDSGFQSPLHF. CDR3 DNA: TGTGCCAGAAGGGACAGCGGATTTCAGTCACCCCTCCACTTT. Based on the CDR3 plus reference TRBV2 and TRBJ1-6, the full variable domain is EPEVTQTPSHQVTQMGQEVILRCVPISNHLYFYWYRQILGQKVEFLVSFYNNEISEKSEIFDDQFSVERPDGSNFTLKIRSTKLEDSAMYFCARRDSGFQSPLHFGNGTRLTVT.

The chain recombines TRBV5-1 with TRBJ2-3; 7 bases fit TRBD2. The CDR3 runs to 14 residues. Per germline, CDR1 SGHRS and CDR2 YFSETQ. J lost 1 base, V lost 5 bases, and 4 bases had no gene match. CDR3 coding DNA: TGCGCCAGCAGATACACTAGCGGCACAGATACGCAGTATTTT. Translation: CASRYTSGTDTQYF.

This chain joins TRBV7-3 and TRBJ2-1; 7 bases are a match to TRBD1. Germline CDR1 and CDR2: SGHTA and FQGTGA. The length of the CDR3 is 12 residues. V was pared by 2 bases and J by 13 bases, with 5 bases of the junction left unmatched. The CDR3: CASSLDREKQFF. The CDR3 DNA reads TGTGCCAGCAGCTTAGACAGGGAGAAACAGTTCTTC.

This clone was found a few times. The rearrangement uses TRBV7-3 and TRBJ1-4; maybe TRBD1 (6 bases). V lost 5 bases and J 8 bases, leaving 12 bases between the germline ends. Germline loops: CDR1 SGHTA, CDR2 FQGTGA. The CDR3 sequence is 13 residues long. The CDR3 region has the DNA TGTGCCAGCAGCCGGGGGCTGGGAGAAAAACTGTTTTTT. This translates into CASSRGLGEKLFF.

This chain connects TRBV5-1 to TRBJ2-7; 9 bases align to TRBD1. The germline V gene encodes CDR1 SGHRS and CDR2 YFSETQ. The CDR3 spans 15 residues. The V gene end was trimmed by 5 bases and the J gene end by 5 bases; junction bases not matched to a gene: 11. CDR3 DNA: TGCGCCAGCAGAGCCCCGGGACAGGGTCGCAACGAGCAGTACTTC. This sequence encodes CASRAPGQGRNEQYF.

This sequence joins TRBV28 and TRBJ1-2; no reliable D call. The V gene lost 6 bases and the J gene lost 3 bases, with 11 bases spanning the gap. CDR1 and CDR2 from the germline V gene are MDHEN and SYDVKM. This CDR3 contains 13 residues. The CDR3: CASREQTDYGYTF. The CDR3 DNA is TGTGCCAGCAGGGAACAGACGGACTATGGCTACACCTTC.

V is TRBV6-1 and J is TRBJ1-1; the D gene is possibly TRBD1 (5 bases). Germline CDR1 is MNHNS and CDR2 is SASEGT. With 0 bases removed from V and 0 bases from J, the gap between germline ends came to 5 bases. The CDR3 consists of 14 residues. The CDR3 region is CASSEARVNTEAFF. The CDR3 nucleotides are TGTGCCAGCAGTGAAGCCAGGGTGAACACTGAAGCTTTCTTT.

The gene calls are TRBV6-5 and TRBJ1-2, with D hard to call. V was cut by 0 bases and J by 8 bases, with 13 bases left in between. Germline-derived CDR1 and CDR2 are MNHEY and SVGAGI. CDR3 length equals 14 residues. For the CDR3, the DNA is TGTGCCAGCAGTTACTCGTCGGGGATTCGCGGCTACACCTTC. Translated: CASSYSSGIRGYTF.

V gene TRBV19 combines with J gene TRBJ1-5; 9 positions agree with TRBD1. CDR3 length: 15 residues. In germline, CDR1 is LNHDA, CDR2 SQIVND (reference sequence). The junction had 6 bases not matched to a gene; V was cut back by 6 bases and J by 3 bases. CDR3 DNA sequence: TGTGCCAGTAGAAGGGACAGGGTCGACAATCAGCCCCAGCATTTT. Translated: CASRRDRVDNQPQHF.

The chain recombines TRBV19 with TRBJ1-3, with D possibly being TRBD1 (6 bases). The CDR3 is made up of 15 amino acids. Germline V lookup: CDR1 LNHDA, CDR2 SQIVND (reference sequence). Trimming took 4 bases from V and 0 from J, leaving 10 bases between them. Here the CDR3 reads CASSSRTVSGNTIYF. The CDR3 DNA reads TGTGCCAGTAGTAGTCGGACAGTCTCTGGAAACACCATATATTTT.

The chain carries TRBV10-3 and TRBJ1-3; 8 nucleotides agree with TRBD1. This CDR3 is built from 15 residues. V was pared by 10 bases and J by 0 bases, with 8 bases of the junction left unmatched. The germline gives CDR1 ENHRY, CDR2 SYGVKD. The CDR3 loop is CASNSGGSSGNTIYF. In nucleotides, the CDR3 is TGTGCCAGCAATTCAGGGGGCTCCTCTGGAAACACCATATATTTT.

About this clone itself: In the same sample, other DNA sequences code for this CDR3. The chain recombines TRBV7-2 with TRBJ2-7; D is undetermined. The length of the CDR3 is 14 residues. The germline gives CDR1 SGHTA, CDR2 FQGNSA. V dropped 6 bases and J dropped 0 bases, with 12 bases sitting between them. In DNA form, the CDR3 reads TGTGCCAGCAGTCGCGACCGGAGCTCCTACGAGCAGTACTTC. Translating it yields CASSRDRSSYEQYF. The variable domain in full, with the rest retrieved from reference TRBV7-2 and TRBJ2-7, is GAGVSQSPSNKVTEKGKDVELRCDPISGHTALYWYRQSLGQGLEFLIYFQGNSAPDKSGLPSDRFSAERTGGSVSTLTIQRTQQEDSAVYLCASSRDRSSYEQYFGPGTRLTVT.

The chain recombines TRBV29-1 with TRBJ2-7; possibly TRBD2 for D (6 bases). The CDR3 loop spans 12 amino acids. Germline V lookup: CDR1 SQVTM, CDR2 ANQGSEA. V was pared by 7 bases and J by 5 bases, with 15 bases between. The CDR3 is CSAGGARDEQYF. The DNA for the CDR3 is TGCAGCGCTGGAGGGGCTCGGGACGAGCAGTACTTC.

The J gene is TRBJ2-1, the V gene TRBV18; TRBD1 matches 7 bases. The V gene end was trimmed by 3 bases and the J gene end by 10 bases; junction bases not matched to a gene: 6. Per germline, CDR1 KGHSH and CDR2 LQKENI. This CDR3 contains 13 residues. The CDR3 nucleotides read TGTGCCAGCTCACCCTCGACAGGGTGGGAGCAGTTCTTC. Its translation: CASSPSTGWEQFF.

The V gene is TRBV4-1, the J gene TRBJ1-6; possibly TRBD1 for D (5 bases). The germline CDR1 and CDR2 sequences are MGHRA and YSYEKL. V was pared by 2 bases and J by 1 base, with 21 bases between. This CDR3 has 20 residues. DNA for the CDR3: TGCGCCAGCAGCCAAAGAGCCGGGGGTTATAGTGAGTCCTATAATTCACCCCTCCACTTT. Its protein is CASSQRAGGYSESYNSPLHF.

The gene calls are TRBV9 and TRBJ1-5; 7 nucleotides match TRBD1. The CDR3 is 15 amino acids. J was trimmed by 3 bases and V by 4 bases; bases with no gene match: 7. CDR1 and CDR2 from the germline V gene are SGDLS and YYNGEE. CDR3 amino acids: CASSSGDRLNQPQHF. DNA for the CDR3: TGTGCCAGCAGCTCTGGGGACAGACTCAATCAGCCCCAGCATTTT. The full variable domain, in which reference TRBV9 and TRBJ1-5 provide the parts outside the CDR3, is DSGVTQTPKHLITATGQRVTLRCSPRSGDLSVYWYQQSLDQGLQFLIQYYNGEERAKGNILERFSAQQFPDLHSELNLSSLELGDSALYFCASSSGDRLNQPQHFGDGTRLSIL.

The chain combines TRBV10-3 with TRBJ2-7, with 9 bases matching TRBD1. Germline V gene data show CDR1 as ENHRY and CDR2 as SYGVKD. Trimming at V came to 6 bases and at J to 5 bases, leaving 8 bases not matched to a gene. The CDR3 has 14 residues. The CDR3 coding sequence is TGTGCCATCAGCCCCCGGGACAGGGCGAACGAGCAGTACTTC. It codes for CAISPRDRANEQYF.

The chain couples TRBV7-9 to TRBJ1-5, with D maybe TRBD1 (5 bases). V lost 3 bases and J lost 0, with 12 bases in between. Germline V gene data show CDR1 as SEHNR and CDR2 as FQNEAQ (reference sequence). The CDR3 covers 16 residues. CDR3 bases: TGTGCCAGCAGCTTCGGAGACAGATTTAGCAATCAGCCCCAGCATTTT. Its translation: CASSFGDRFSNQPQHF.

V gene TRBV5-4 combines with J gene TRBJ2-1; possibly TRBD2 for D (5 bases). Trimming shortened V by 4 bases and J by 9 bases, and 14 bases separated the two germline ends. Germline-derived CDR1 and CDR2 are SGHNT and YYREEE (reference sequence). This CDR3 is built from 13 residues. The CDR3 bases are TGTGCCAGCAGCCCGAATACTAGAGTTGAGCAGTTCTTC. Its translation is CASSPNTRVEQFF.

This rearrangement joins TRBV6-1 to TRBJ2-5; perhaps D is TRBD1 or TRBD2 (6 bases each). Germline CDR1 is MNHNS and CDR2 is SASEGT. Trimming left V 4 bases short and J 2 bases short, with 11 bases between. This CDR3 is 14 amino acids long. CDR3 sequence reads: CASSGGTKQETQYF. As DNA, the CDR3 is TGTGCCAGCAGTGGCGGGACAAAGCAAGAGACCCAGTACTTC.

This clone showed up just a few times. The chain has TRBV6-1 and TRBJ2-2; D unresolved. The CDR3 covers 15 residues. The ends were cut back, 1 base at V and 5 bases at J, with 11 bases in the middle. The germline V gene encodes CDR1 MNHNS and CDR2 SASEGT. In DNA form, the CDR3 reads TGTGCCAGCAGTGAAGACGTCAGATTTACCGGGGAGCTGTTTTTT. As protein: CASSEDVRFTGELFF.

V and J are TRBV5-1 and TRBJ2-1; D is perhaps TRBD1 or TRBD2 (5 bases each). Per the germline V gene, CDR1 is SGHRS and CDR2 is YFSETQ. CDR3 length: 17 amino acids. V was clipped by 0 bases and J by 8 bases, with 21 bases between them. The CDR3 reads CASSLARDSGVADEQFF. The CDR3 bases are TGCGCCAGCAGCTTGGCGCGTGACAGCGGAGTTGCTGATGAGCAGTTCTTC.